This is a list of T cell receptor beta chains from one sample in a study of Ad26.COV2.S vaccination and SARS-CoV-2 variants. Only in-frame clones appear in the TCRdb table, and some are missing; sequencing was by immunoSEQ multiplex PCR. Among approximately 480,000 clones, roughly 87% were seen once, and the ten largest hold 9.5% to 15%. Material: peripheral blood, obtained in a trial of Ad26.COV2.S vaccine versus placebo. The source of these receptors is a person aged 18-65 years who received the Ad26.COV2.S COVID-19 vaccine or a placebo. The CDR3 runs from the conserved cysteine through the conserved F or W. A D gene is named only where the DNA matches it firmly. A clone size is listed for some rows: how often the clone was seen (once, few, many), or a class if it is expanded.

j_call: TRBJ1-5; d_call: .; clone_size: .; cdr3_length: 12; v_call: TRBV28; cdr3_aa: CASSRGAQPQHF; cdr3_nt: TGTGCCAGCAGCCGGGGGGCCCAGCCCCAGCATTTT
j_call: TRBJ1-1; d_call: TRBD1; clone_size: once; cdr3_length: 14; v_call: TRBV19; cdr3_aa: CASSSRGLRTEAFF; cdr3_nt: TGTGCCAGTAGTTCCAGGGGGCTAAGGACTGAAGCTTTCTTT
j_call: TRBJ1-6; d_call: .; clone_size: once; cdr3_length: 13; v_call: TRBV5-6; cdr3_aa: CASSLDSDSPLHF; cdr3_nt: TGTGCCAGCAGCTTGGACAGTGATTCACCCCTCCACTTT
j_call: TRBJ2-7; d_call: .; clone_size: .; cdr3_length: 11; v_call: TRBV10-3; cdr3_aa: CAISTGAEQYF; cdr3_nt: TGTGCCATCAGTACCGGGGCCGAGCAGTACTTC
j_call: TRBJ1-5; d_call: .; clone_size: .; cdr3_length: 13; v_call: TRBV6-6; cdr3_aa: CASVQVSNQPQHF; cdr3_nt: TGTGCCAGCGTACAGGTTAGCAATCAGCCCCAGCATTTT
j_call: TRBJ2-7; d_call: .; clone_size: .; cdr3_length: 11; v_call: TRBV2; cdr3_aa: CASSAPYEQYF; cdr3_nt: TGTGCCAGCAGTGCGCCCTACGAGCAGTACTTC
j_call: TRBJ2-5; d_call: .; clone_size: .; cdr3_length: 13; v_call: TRBV6-2/TRBV6-3; cdr3_aa: CASSYLGRETQYF; cdr3_nt: TGTGCCAGCAGTTACTTGGGGAGGGAGACCCAGTACTTC
j_call: TRBJ2-3; d_call: .; clone_size: .; cdr3_length: 16; v_call: TRBV27; cdr3_aa: CASSPFGTRTTDTQYF; cdr3_nt: TGTGCCAGCAGCCCCTTCGGGACACGGACCACAGATACGCAGTATTTT
j_call: TRBJ1-5; d_call: .; clone_size: .; cdr3_length: 14; v_call: TRBV18; cdr3_aa: CASSPRGTDQPQHF; cdr3_nt: TGTGCCAGCTCACCAAGGGGAACGGATCAGCCCCAGCATTTT
j_call: TRBJ1-3; d_call: .; clone_size: .; cdr3_length: 13; v_call: TRBV7-2; cdr3_aa: CASSLGGDNTIYF; cdr3_nt: TGTGCCAGCAGCTTAGGTGGGGACAACACCATATATTTT
j_call: TRBJ2-3; d_call: .; clone_size: .; cdr3_length: 15; v_call: TRBV5-4; cdr3_aa: CASSSQGGRTDTQYF; cdr3_nt: TGTGCCAGCAGCTCACAGGGAGGCCGGACAGATACGCAGTATTTT
j_call: TRBJ1-2; d_call: TRBD1; clone_size: few; cdr3_length: 15; v_call: TRBV11-2; cdr3_aa: CASSLQGAPGYGYTF; cdr3_nt: TGTGCCAGCAGCTTACAGGGGGCGCCTGGCTATGGCTACACCTTC
j_call: TRBJ2-6; d_call: .; clone_size: once; cdr3_length: 15; v_call: TRBV6-5; cdr3_aa: CASSRSGSGANVLTF; cdr3_nt: TGTGCCAGCAGTAGGAGTGGCTCTGGGGCCAACGTCCTGACTTTC
j_call: TRBJ1-6; d_call: .; clone_size: once; cdr3_length: 13; v_call: TRBV27; cdr3_aa: CASSEWGGSPLHF; cdr3_nt: TGTGCCAGCAGTGAATGGGGGGGATCACCCCTCCACTTT
j_call: TRBJ2-7; d_call: .; clone_size: .; cdr3_length: 15; v_call: TRBV6-5; cdr3_aa: CASSYRGASLMEQYF; cdr3_nt: TGTGCCAGCAGTTACCGGGGGGCTAGCTTAATGGAGCAGTACTTC
j_call: TRBJ2-7; d_call: TRBD1; clone_size: .; cdr3_length: 15; v_call: TRBV2; cdr3_aa: CASRAGTGVTHEQYF; cdr3_nt: TGTGCCAGCAGAGCCGGGACAGGGGTAACCCACGAGCAGTACTTC
j_call: TRBJ2-3; d_call: .; clone_size: few; cdr3_length: 13; v_call: TRBV5-1; cdr3_aa: CASSLPGRHTQYF; cdr3_nt: TGCGCCAGCAGCTTACCAGGGCGGCATACGCAGTATTTT
j_call: TRBJ2-7; d_call: .; clone_size: .; cdr3_length: 13; v_call: TRBV28; cdr3_aa: CASSVPPNGEQYF; cdr3_nt: TGTGCCAGCAGTGTACCCCCTAACGGCGAGCAGTACTTC
j_call: TRBJ1-1; d_call: .; clone_size: .; cdr3_length: 13; v_call: TRBV5-1; cdr3_aa: CASSLGAGREAFF; cdr3_nt: TGCGCCAGCAGCTTGGGAGCGGGCCGTGAAGCTTTCTTT
j_call: TRBJ2-1; d_call: TRBD1; clone_size: .; cdr3_length: 13; v_call: TRBV29-1; cdr3_aa: CSGGTGVNNEQFF; cdr3_nt: TGCAGCGGGGGGACAGGGGTGAACAATGAGCAGTTCTTC
j_call: TRBJ1-1; d_call: TRBD1; clone_size: .; cdr3_length: 15; v_call: TRBV29-1; cdr3_aa: CSVEGTGGLGTEAFF; cdr3_nt: TGCAGCGTTGAGGGGACAGGGGGCTTGGGGACTGAAGCTTTCTTT
j_call: TRBJ2-7; d_call: .; clone_size: few; cdr3_length: 13; v_call: TRBV7-8; cdr3_aa: CASSSGAPYEQYF; cdr3_nt: TGTGCCAGCAGCTCCGGGGCCCCCTACGAGCAGTACTTC
j_call: TRBJ2-1; d_call: TRBD1; clone_size: .; cdr3_length: 15; v_call: TRBV6-5; cdr3_aa: CASSRQGSSYNEQFF; cdr3_nt: TGTGCCAGTAGCCGACAGGGATCCTCCTACAATGAGCAGTTCTTC
j_call: TRBJ1-2; d_call: .; clone_size: .; cdr3_length: 13; v_call: TRBV20-1; cdr3_aa: CSASSRTNYGYTF; cdr3_nt: TGCAGTGCTAGTTCCAGGACTAACTATGGCTACACCTTC
j_call: TRBJ2-7; d_call: TRBD1; clone_size: .; cdr3_length: 14; v_call: TRBV2; cdr3_aa: CASRSGTGFHEQYF; cdr3_nt: TGTGCCAGCAGAAGCGGGACAGGGTTTCACGAGCAGTACTTC
j_call: TRBJ2-1; d_call: TRBD2; clone_size: .; cdr3_length: 14; v_call: TRBV7-3; cdr3_aa: CASSLKRGTSEQFF; cdr3_nt: TGTGCCAGCAGCTTAAAGCGGGGGACCTCGGAGCAGTTCTTC
j_call: TRBJ1-2; d_call: .; clone_size: few; cdr3_length: 13; v_call: TRBV6-6; cdr3_aa: CASSYGINYGYTF; cdr3_nt: TGTGCCAGCAGTTACGGGATAAACTATGGCTACACCTTC
j_call: TRBJ2-2; d_call: TRBD2; clone_size: .; cdr3_length: 15; v_call: TRBV25-1; cdr3_aa: CASSEGGSNTGELFF; cdr3_nt: TGTGCCAGCAGTGAGGGGGGGTCGAACACCGGGGAGCTGTTTTTT
j_call: TRBJ2-2; d_call: .; clone_size: .; cdr3_length: 14; v_call: TRBV15; cdr3_aa: CATSGGYHTGELFF; cdr3_nt: TGTGCCACCAGCGGTGGCTATCACACCGGGGAGCTGTTTTTT
j_call: TRBJ1-6; d_call: .; clone_size: .; cdr3_length: 12; v_call: TRBV27; cdr3_aa: CASRAPPGPLHF; cdr3_nt: TGTGCCAGCAGGGCCCCCCCGGGGCCCCTCCACTTT
j_call: TRBJ1-6; d_call: .; clone_size: .; cdr3_length: 15; v_call: TRBV3-1/TRBV3-2; cdr3_aa: CASSQEAGFNSPLHF; cdr3_nt: TGTGCCAGCAGCCAAGAAGCAGGGTTTAATTCACCCCTCCACTTT
j_call: TRBJ2-3; d_call: TRBD1; clone_size: .; cdr3_length: 16; v_call: TRBV19; cdr3_aa: CASSIGTASSTDTQYF; cdr3_nt: TGTGCCAGTAGTATTGGGACAGCCTCTAGCACAGATACGCAGTATTTT
j_call: TRBJ2-7; d_call: .; clone_size: .; cdr3_length: 14; v_call: TRBV6-2/TRBV6-3; cdr3_aa: CASSYQGRFGEQYF; cdr3_nt: TGTGCCAGCAGTTACCAAGGACGGTTTGGCGAGCAGTACTTC
j_call: TRBJ2-7; d_call: .; clone_size: .; cdr3_length: 12; v_call: TRBV6-6; cdr3_aa: CASMGRVYEQYF; cdr3_nt: TGTGCCAGCATGGGAAGGGTCTACGAGCAGTACTTC
j_call: TRBJ2-7; d_call: TRBD1; clone_size: .; cdr3_length: 14; v_call: TRBV5-4; cdr3_aa: CASSRPGQTYEQYF; cdr3_nt: TGTGCCAGCAGCCGTCCGGGACAGACCTACGAGCAGTACTTC
j_call: TRBJ1-1; d_call: .; clone_size: few; cdr3_length: 13; v_call: TRBV3-1/TRBV3-2; cdr3_aa: CASSRNRDTEAFF; cdr3_nt: TGTGCCAGCAGCCGGAACCGGGACACTGAAGCTTTCTTT
j_call: TRBJ2-6; d_call: .; clone_size: .; cdr3_length: 17; v_call: TRBV18; cdr3_aa: CASSLYRVPSGANVLTF; cdr3_nt: TGTGCCAGCTCACTGTACAGGGTCCCCTCTGGGGCCAACGTCCTGACTTTC
j_call: TRBJ1-2; d_call: .; clone_size: .; cdr3_length: 14; v_call: TRBV28; cdr3_aa: CASSLMSRTHGYTF; cdr3_nt: TGTGCCAGCAGTTTAATGTCCAGGACCCATGGCTACACCTTC
j_call: TRBJ1-4; d_call: .; clone_size: .; cdr3_length: 14; v_call: TRBV5-1; cdr3_aa: CASSLDGVNEKLFF; cdr3_nt: TGCGCCAGCAGCTTGGACGGAGTTAATGAAAAACTGTTTTTT
j_call: TRBJ2-1; d_call: TRBD2; clone_size: .; cdr3_length: 20; v_call: TRBV18; cdr3_aa: CASSPLPGLAGATTYNEQFF; cdr3_nt: TGTGCCAGCTCACCACTACCGGGACTAGCGGGAGCCACAACCTACAATGAGCAGTTCTTC